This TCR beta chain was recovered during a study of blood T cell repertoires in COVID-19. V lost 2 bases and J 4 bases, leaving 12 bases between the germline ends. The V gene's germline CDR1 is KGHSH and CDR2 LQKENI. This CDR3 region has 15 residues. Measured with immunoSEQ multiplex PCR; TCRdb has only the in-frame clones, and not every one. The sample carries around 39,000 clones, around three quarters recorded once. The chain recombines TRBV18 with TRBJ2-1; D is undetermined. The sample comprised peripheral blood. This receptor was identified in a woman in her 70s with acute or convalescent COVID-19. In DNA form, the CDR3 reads TGTGCCAGCTCACCAGGTAGCTCCCCGTACAATGAGCAGTTCTTC. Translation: CASSPGSSPYNEQFF.